The present entry profiles one T cell receptor (beta chain) with its context. A much more abundant neighbour one base away suggests this may be a read error. Germline CDR1 reads SGHKS; CDR2 reads YYEKEE (reference sequence). After removal of 4 bases from V and 7 bases from J, the junction contained 13 bases not matched to a gene. CDR3 size: 15 residues. Amplified TCR beta CDR3 regions derived from RNA transcripts. The HTBI set primed first-round TCR CDR3 RT-PCR. TCRdb used MiXCR to reprocess the multiplex PCR reads, holding one entry per CDR3 protein. The table records 330,000 or so distinct CDR3 sequences, approximately 18% of them present only once. This sample was taken from a study of T cells in Graves' hyperthyroidism and ophthalmopathy.

The clonotype originates from a man between 45 and 60 years old with Graves' ophthalmopathy. The V and J genes are TRBV5-5 and TRBJ2-7, with 8 bases matching TRBD1. Sequenced sample: blood. CDR3 in amino acids: CASSLTGDPGEEQYF. For the CDR3, the DNA is TGTGCCAGCAGCCTGACAGGGGACCCCGGGGAGGAGCAGTACTTC.